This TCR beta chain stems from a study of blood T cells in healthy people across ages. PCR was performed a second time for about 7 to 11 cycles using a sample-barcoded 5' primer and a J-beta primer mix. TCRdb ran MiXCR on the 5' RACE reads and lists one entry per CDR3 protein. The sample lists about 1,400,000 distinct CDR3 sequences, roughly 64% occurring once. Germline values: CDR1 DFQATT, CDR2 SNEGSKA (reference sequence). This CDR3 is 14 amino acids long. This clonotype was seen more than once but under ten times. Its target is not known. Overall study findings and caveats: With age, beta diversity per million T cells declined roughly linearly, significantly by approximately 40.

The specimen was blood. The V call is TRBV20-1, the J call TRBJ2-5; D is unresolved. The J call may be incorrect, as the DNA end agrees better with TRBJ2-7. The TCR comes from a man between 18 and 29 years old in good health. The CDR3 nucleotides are TGCAGTGCTAGAGATTTAACGGGCAACTACGAGCAGTACTTC. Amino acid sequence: CSARDLTGNYEQYF.